The rows below give T cell receptor beta chains drawn from one sample of a study of control samples from healthy donors and cancer patients. Method: immunoSEQ multiplex PCR; TCRdb's copy keeps in-frame clones and lacks some. This table holds 200,000 or so clones, just under 95% found once. Sample: blood. The receptors shown here come from a man aged 45-60 years in good health. CDR3s include the opening cysteine and the closing phenylalanine or tryptophan. D genes are given only for firm matches. Not every row has a clone size; where given, it reads once, few, many or a size class.

CASSPGTYYEQYF TGTGCCAGCAGTCCAGGGACGTACTACGAGCAGTACTTC TRBV27 - 13 TRBJ2-7 -
CASSPDRGSMDYGYTF TGTGCCAGCTCACCCGACAGGGGGTCAATGGACTATGGCTACACCTTC TRBV18 TRBD1 16 TRBJ1-2 -
CASSEGQGLGLSNQPQHF TGTGCCAGCAGTGAAGGACAGGGACTCGGATTGAGCAATCAGCCCCAGCATTTT TRBV25-1 TRBD1 18 TRBJ1-5 -
CASSFVNQPQHF TGTGCCAGTAGTTTCGTCAATCAGCCCCAGCATTTT TRBV19 - 12 TRBJ1-5 -
CASSGRDNWAEQYF TGTGCCAGCAGCGGCCGGGACAACTGGGCCGAGCAGTACTTC TRBV7-9 - 14 TRBJ2-7 -
CASSLGGAPNYGYTF TGTGCCAGCAGCCTCGGGGGGGCACCTAACTATGGCTACACCTTC TRBV5-4 - 15 TRBJ1-2 -
CASSLELRGSGADTQYF TGCGCCAGCAGCTTGGAATTAAGGGGGTCGGGAGCAGATACGCAGTATTTT TRBV5-1 - 17 TRBJ2-3 -
CASSSGTGDYGYGYTF TGCGCCAGCAGCTCCGGGACAGGGGACTATGGCTATGGCTACACCTTC TRBV5-1 TRBD1 16 TRBJ1-2 -
CASSPDQETQYF TGTGCCAGCTCACCAGACCAAGAGACCCAGTACTTC TRBV18 - 12 TRBJ2-5 -
CASSEALLLTEAFF TGTGCCAGCAGTGAAGCGCTTTTGCTCACTGAAGCTTTCTTT TRBV6-1 - 14 TRBJ1-1 once
CASSGSEKLFF TGTGCCAGCAGCGGGAGTGAAAAACTGTTTTTT TRBV3-1/TRBV3-2 - 11 TRBJ1-4 -
CASSLLRGRGTNYGYTF TGTGCCAGCAGTCTCCTCAGGGGGCGCGGGACTAACTATGGCTACACCTTC TRBV28 TRBD1 17 TRBJ1-2 -
CASRLVGGPSSYNEQFF TGTGCAAGTCGCTTAGTGGGCGGCCCAAGCTCCTACAATGAGCAGTTCTTC TRBV12-2 - 17 TRBJ2-1 -
CASSHDPHRQGSAQPQHF TGTGCCAGCAGCCATGACCCACATCGACAGGGCTCAGCTCAGCCCCAGCATTTT TRBV3-1/TRBV3-2 TRBD1 18 TRBJ1-5 -
CASSMGHQETQYF TGTGCCAGTAGTATGGGACATCAAGAGACCCAGTACTTC TRBV19 - 13 TRBJ2-5 once
CASSGAVQYQETQYF TGTGCCAGCAGCGGCGCCGTCCAGTACCAAGAGACCCAGTACTTC TRBV27 - 15 TRBJ2-5 -
CASSRDRITEAFF TGTGCCAGTTCACGGGACAGAATCACTGAAGCTTTCTTT TRBV5-4 TRBD1 13 TRBJ1-1 -
CATSPGMGNQPQHF TGTGCCACCAGTCCAGGGATGGGCAATCAGCCCCAGCATTTT TRBV24-1 - 14 TRBJ1-5 few
CASRQFLSRTDDRYNEQFF TGTGCCAGCAGACAATTCCTGAGCCGGACTGACGACCGCTACAATGAGCAGTTCTTC TRBV2 - 19 TRBJ2-1 -
CASSQRTSGRSTDTQYF TGTGCCAGCAGCCAAAGGACTAGCGGGAGGAGCACAGATACGCAGTATTTT TRBV11-2 TRBD2 17 TRBJ2-3 -
CASSSGGGNYGYTF TGTGCCAGCAGCTCCGGAGGCGGCAACTATGGCTACACCTTC TRBV6-5 - 14 TRBJ1-2 -
CASSLLGAGNTIYF TGTGCCAGCAGCTTGTTAGGGGCCGGAAACACCATATATTTT TRBV5-6 - 14 TRBJ1-3 -
CASSRDRTNTGELFF TGTGCCAGCAGCCGAGACAGGACGAACACCGGGGAGCTGTTTTTT TRBV7-3 - 15 TRBJ2-2 -
CASSLGLADGNEQFF TGTGCCAGCAGCTTAGGCCTAGCGGACGGGAATGAGCAGTTCTTC TRBV7-2 TRBD2 15 TRBJ2-1 -
CASRIGGTTNEKLFF TGTGCCAGCAGAATAGGTGGGACAACTAATGAAAAACTGTTTTTT TRBV6-6 - 15 TRBJ1-4 -
CATSSRDRGTYEQFF TGTGCCACCAGCAGCCGGGACAGGGGTACCTATGAGCAGTTCTTC TRBV15 TRBD1 15 TRBJ2-1 -
CASSLRQGKLEAFF TGTGCCAGTAGTCTCAGACAGGGCAAGCTTGAAGCTTTCTTT TRBV19 TRBD1 14 TRBJ1-1 -
CASSKVKGGGNQPQHF TGTGCCAGCAGCAAAGTAAAGGGTGGGGGCAATCAGCCCCAGCATTTT TRBV21-1 - 16 TRBJ1-5 -
CATAGQGAGELFF TGTGCCACCGCGGGACAGGGGGCCGGGGAGCTGTTTTTT TRBV28 TRBD1 13 TRBJ2-2 -
CASSQGSRNPLHF TGTGCCAGCAGCCAAGGGAGCCGGAATCCCCTCCACTTT TRBV3-1/TRBV3-2 - 13 TRBJ1-6 -
CASSKTHSTGELFF TGTGCCAGCAGCAAAACCCACAGCACCGGGGAGCTGTTTTTT TRBV3-1/TRBV3-2 - 14 TRBJ2-2 -
CASSLRNGETQYF TGCGCCAGCAGCTTACGGAATGGAGAGACCCAGTACTTC TRBV5-1 - 13 TRBJ2-5 -
CASSENDRSNGYTF TGTGCCAGCAGCGAAAATGACAGAAGCAACGGCTACACCTTC TRBV25-1 - 14 TRBJ1-2 -
CASSPHPLYRANTGELFF TGTGCCAGCAGCCCCCATCCCTTGTATCGCGCGAACACCGGGGAGCTGTTTTTT TRBV7-8 - 18 TRBJ2-2 once
CASSPGGIFNGYTF TGTGCCAGTAGTCCCGGTGGCATCTTCAATGGCTACACCTTC TRBV19 - 14 TRBJ1-2 -
CASSRQGQLQHF TGTGCCAGCAGCCGGCAGGGACAGCTCCAGCATTTT TRBV5-8 TRBD1 12 TRBJ1-5 -
CASSLTGPIGELFF TGTGCCAGTAGCCTTACAGGTCCCATCGGGGAGCTGTTTTTT TRBV19 - 14 TRBJ2-2 -
CASLGTGLYEQYF TGTGCCAGCCTGGGGACAGGGCTCTACGAGCAGTACTTC TRBV7-9 TRBD1 13 TRBJ2-7 -
CASSSNLGANYGYTF TGTGCCAGCAGCTCTAACCTAGGAGCGAACTATGGCTACACCTTC TRBV7-2 - 15 TRBJ1-2 -
CASSPPVQVGQFF TGTGCCAGCAGCCCCCCGGTACAGGTCGGGCAGTTCTTC TRBV5-5 - 13 TRBJ2-1 -
CASSSPGPGLVRYTF TGTGCCAGCAGCTCTCCGGGACCGGGGTTAGTTCGCTACACCTTC TRBV5-8 - 15 TRBJ1-2 -
CASRGDRNTEAFF TGTGCCAGCAGAGGGGACAGAAACACTGAAGCTTTCTTT TRBV2 TRBD1 13 TRBJ1-1 once
CASKGQGPSYTF TGTGCCAGCAAGGGACAGGGCCCGAGCTACACCTTC TRBV6-5 TRBD1 12 TRBJ1-2 -
CASSEGEGGSTNEKLFF TGTGCCAGCAGTGAAGGGGAGGGGGGGTCAACTAATGAAAAACTGTTTTTT TRBV25-1 - 17 TRBJ1-4 -
CASSPVWEVEETQYF TGTGCCAGCAGTCCAGTTTGGGAGGTTGAAGAGACCCAGTACTTC TRBV28 - 15 TRBJ2-5 -